Presented here are 20 T cell receptor beta chains from one specimen sequenced in a study of T cell changes during pregnancy in multiple sclerosis (dated by TCRdb to between 2018 and 2021). The library came from the immunoSEQ multiplex PCR assay. TCRdb took this table from immuneACCESS and kept in-frame rearrangements with V and J called. Such tables lack part of the clones; where checked against another copy, unresolved V genes explain under half of the gap, and the rest is unexplained. This sample is represented by some 80,000 clones; about 90% of them were singletons. The ten most abundant clones make up around 3% of the sample. The source material was peripheral blood, sampled before pregnancy. The receptor set was obtained from a female donor with multiple sclerosis, enrolled in a pregnancy study.

The chain links TRBV7-9 to TRBJ2-7; D is unclear. With 5 bases removed from V and 3 bases from J, the gap between germline ends came to 11 bases. The CDR3 is 13 amino acids. CDR1 is SEHNR, CDR2 FQNEAQ, per germline (reference sequence). The CDR3 is CASSPEHNYEQYF. Written as DNA, the CDR3 is TGTGCCAGCAGCCCGGAGCACAACTACGAGCAGTACTTC.

The V call is TRBV6-5, the J call TRBJ2-1; 13 bases fit TRBD2. The V gene end was trimmed by 7 bases and the J gene end by 10 bases; junction bases not matched to a gene: 4. Germline lookup yields CDR1 MNHEY and CDR2 SVGAGI. The CDR3 is made up of 13 amino acids. The DNA of the CDR3 is TGTGCCAGCAATGGACTAGCGGGAGACGAGCAGTTCTTC. Encoded protein: CASNGLAGDEQFF.

The chain combines TRBV27 with TRBJ1-1, with 11 bases matching TRBD1. The CDR3 consists of 16 residues. The germline CDR1 and CDR2 sequences are MNHEY and SMNVEV (reference sequence). Trimming removed 3 bases from V and 1 base from J; junction bases left unmatched: 4. The CDR3 nucleotides are TGTGCCAGCAGTTTGGGGACAGGGGGGAAGAACACTGAAGCTTTCTTT. Its protein product is CASSLGTGGKNTEAFF.

V is TRBV7-8 and J is TRBJ2-3; TRBD2 matches 8 bases. CDR1 and CDR2 from the germline V gene are SGHVS and FQNEAQ. The CDR3 is 16 amino acids. V lost 7 bases, J lost 0 bases, and 9 bases stayed unmatched. CDR3 coding DNA: TGTGCCAGCACCCCCCCCAGACTAGCGAGCACAGATACGCAGTATTTT. Amino acids: CASTPPRLASTDTQYF.

DNA of the CDR3: TGTGCCAGCAAGGACAGGGTCACTTACAATGAGCAGTTCTTC. Encoded protein: CASKDRVTYNEQFF. The chain combines TRBV11-2 with TRBJ2-1, with 8 bases lining up with TRBD1. CDR1 is SGHAT and CDR2 is FQNNGV in the germline V gene. The V segment lost 7 bases and the J segment 4 bases; nucleotides outside the gene matches: 6. This CDR3 is built from 14 residues.

The chain employs TRBV30 and TRBJ2-7; TRBD1 aligns across 9 bases. The V gene's germline CDR1 is GTSNPN and CDR2 SVGIG (reference sequence). The CDR3 has 13 residues. V trimming: 7 bases; J trimming: 1 base; junction bases outside the gene matches: 5. CDR3 in DNA: TGTGCCTCATCGACAGGGGGATCCTACGAGCAGTACTTC. Encoded protein: CASSTGGSYEQYF.

The chain uses TRBV29-1 and TRBJ1-1; D ambiguous. Germline CDR1 SQVTM, CDR2 ANQGSEA. V was trimmed by 4 bases and J by 2 bases, leaving 11 bases between them. This CDR3 comprises 13 residues. CDR3 region: CSVAGGSNTEAFF. The CDR3 bases are TGCAGCGTTGCGGGTGGTTCAAACACTGAAGCTTTCTTT. Full variable domain (outside the CDR3, taken from reference TRBV29-1 and TRBJ1-1): SAVISQKPSRDICQRGTSLTIQCQVDSQVTMMFWYRQQPGQSLTLIATANQGSEATYESGFVIDKFPISRPNLTFSTLTVSNMSPEDSSIYLCSVAGGSNTEAFFGQGTRLTVV.

The chain is built from TRBV19 and TRBJ2-7; 10 bases align to TRBD1. From germline, CDR1 is LNHDA and CDR2 SQIVND (reference sequence). V shed 5 bases and J 0 bases; nucleotides not matched to a gene: 7. CDR3 length: 16 residues. The CDR3 loop reads CASSPGQGIGSYEQYF. The DNA for the CDR3 is TGTGCCAGTAGTCCGGGACAGGGGATCGGCTCCTACGAGCAGTACTTC.

CDR3 region: CASSTGLGEDTQYF. Written as DNA, the CDR3 is TGTGCCAGTTCTACGGGACTGGGGGAAGATACGCAGTATTTT. The V and J genes are TRBV19 and TRBJ2-3, with a tentative D call TRBD2 (6 bases). Germline V lookup: CDR1 LNHDA, CDR2 SQIVND (reference sequence). This CDR3 has 14 amino acids. Deletions cut 8 bases from V and 5 bases from J, with 17 bases between.

V and J are TRBV7-9 and TRBJ2-7, with D perhaps TRBD2 (5 bases). The V gene's germline CDR1 is SEHNR and CDR2 FQNEAQ (reference sequence). The V and J ends lost 4 bases and 2 bases respectively, with 15 bases between them. The CDR3 loop spans 15 amino acids. This chain's CDR3 is CASSSPGEYTYEQYF. The CDR3 DNA reads as TGTGCCAGCAGCTCCCCCGGGGAGTATACCTACGAGCAGTACTTC.

J is TRBJ2-2 and V is TRBV19; 7 bases align to TRBD1. Germline trimming cut 2 bases from V and 6 bases from J; bases unmatched to any gene: 9. CDR3 length: 16 residues. The germline gives CDR1 LNHDA, CDR2 SQIVND (reference sequence). CDR3 sequence: CASSIYGGQFAGELFF. Here the CDR3 DNA reads TGTGCCAGTAGTATATATGGGGGACAGTTCGCCGGGGAGCTGTTTTTT.

The rearrangement uses TRBV11-2 and TRBJ2-2; D is ambiguous. CDR1 is SGHAT, CDR2 FQNNGV, per germline. Trimming left V 2 bases short and J 7 bases short, with 5 bases between. The CDR3 length is 12 residues. The CDR3 DNA reads TGTGCCAGCAGCTTACGGGTCGGGGAGCTGTTTTTT. Translation gives CASSLRVGELFF.

This chain connects TRBV4-2 to TRBJ2-7; TRBD2 matches 8 bases. In germline, CDR1 is LGHNA, CDR2 YNFKEQ. The CDR3 has 16 residues. Losses at the gene ends were 0 bases for V and 2 bases for J; bases not matched to a gene: 6. The DNA of the CDR3 is TGTGCCAGCAGCCAAGAGGGAGCGGGAGCGCCCTACGAGCAGTACTTC. It is translated as CASSQEGAGAPYEQYF.

This clone was found a few times. V usage is TRBV28 and J usage is TRBJ1-5; D may be TRBD1 (5 bases). V was pared by 2 bases and J by 2 bases, with 13 bases between. From germline, CDR1 is MDHEN and CDR2 SYDVKM. This CDR3 has 16 amino acids. In DNA form, the CDR3 reads TGTGCCAGCAGTTTACCAAGGGGCGAGGGCAATCAGCCCCAGCATTTT. This gives the protein CASSLPRGEGNQPQHF.

This rearrangement joins TRBV6-4 to TRBJ2-2; D gene unclear. V gave up 5 bases and J gave up 0 bases, with 13 bases separating them. Looked up from germline, CDR1 is MRHNA and CDR2 is SNTAGT. This CDR3 is built from 16 residues. The CDR3 nucleotides are TGTGCCAGCAGTCTGAACAGCAACCCGAACACCGGGGAGCTGTTTTTT. This sequence encodes CASSLNSNPNTGELFF.

This clone was counted only a few times. The V call is TRBV4-3, the J call TRBJ2-2; D unresolved. Germline lookup yields CDR1 LGHNA and CDR2 YSLEER. The CDR3 has 17 residues. The V gene lost 0 bases and the J gene lost 0 bases, with 11 bases spanning the gap. The CDR3 region has the DNA TGCGCCAGCAGCCAAGAGCACGCGTTCGCGAACACCGGGGAGCTGTTTTTT. This encodes CASSQEHAFANTGELFF.

J is TRBJ1-5 and V is TRBV19; a weak D match, TRBD1 (5 bases). The germline gives CDR1 LNHDA, CDR2 SQIVND (reference sequence). Trimming cost V 3 bases and J 2 bases, with 11 bases left between them. The CDR3 covers 15 residues. For the CDR3, the DNA is TGTGCCAGTAGTATCCCAGGGCAAGGCAATCAGCCCCAGCATTTT. It encodes CASSIPGQGNQPQHF.

The rearrangement links TRBV5-4 to TRBJ1-2, with 9 bases identical to TRBD1. The CDR3 sequence is 14 residues long. The ends lost 0 bases at V and 7 bases at J; junction bases unmatched: 4. Germline lookup yields CDR1 SGHNT and CDR2 YYREEE (reference sequence). CDR3 region: CASSLGGQGAGYTF. In DNA form, the CDR3 reads TGTGCCAGCAGCTTGGGGGGACAGGGTGCTGGCTACACCTTC.

This chain connects TRBV13 to TRBJ2-1; possibly TRBD2 for D (5 bases). The V gene lost 5 bases and the J gene lost 5 bases, with 13 bases spanning the gap. The CDR3 is 14 residues long. Germline CDR1 reads PRHDT; CDR2 reads FYEKMQ (reference sequence). CDR3: CASSRPEVHNEQFF. CDR3 nucleotide sequence: TGTGCCAGCAGCCGCCCGGAGGTTCACAATGAGCAGTTCTTC.

The rearrangement uses TRBV6-1 and TRBJ2-3; D gene uncertain. V was trimmed by 4 bases and J by 6 bases, leaving 11 bases between them. The germline V gene has CDR1 MNHNS and CDR2 SASEGT. This CDR3 comprises 13 residues. The CDR3 bases are TGTGCCAGCAGTGGGTTAGTAATGGATACGCAGTATTTT. It specifies CASSGLVMDTQYF.